This T cell receptor beta chain is drawn from a study of blood T cell repertoires in COVID-19. On the study more broadly: There were acute and convalescent COVID-19 samples, and they came from the United States, Italy and Spain.

Some clones are missing from TCRdb's copy, which holds only in-frame ones; the method was immunoSEQ multiplex PCR. The sample lists over 150,000 clones, about 87% occurring once. Germline lookup yields CDR1 LGHDT and CDR2 YNNKEL (reference sequence). V was pared by 6 bases and J by 2 bases, with 10 bases between. This CDR3 spans 13 amino acids. The clonotype was recovered from a woman aged 18-35 years who had recovered from COVID-19. This chain links TRBV3-1 (or the pseudogene TRBV3-2) with TRBJ2-5, with D maybe TRBD1 (5 bases). Sequenced sample: peripheral blood. CDR3: CASSRTGQETQYF. CDR3 DNA: TGTGCCAGCAGTCGAACAGGTCAAGAGACCCAGTACTTC.